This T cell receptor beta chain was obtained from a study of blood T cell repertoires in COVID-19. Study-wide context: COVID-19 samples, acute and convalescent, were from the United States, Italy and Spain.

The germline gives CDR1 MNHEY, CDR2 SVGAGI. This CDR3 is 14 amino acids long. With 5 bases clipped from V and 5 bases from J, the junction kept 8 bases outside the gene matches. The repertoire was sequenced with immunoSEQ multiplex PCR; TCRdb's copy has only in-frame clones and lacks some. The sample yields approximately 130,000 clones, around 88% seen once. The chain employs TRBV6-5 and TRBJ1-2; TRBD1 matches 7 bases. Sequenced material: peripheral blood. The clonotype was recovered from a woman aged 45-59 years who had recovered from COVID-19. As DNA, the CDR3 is TGTGCCAGCAGTAAAATTCAGGGGGGTTATGGCTACACCTTC. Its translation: CASSKIQGGYGYTF.